These 32 T cell receptor beta chains originate from one sample sequenced in a study of shared clonotypes between healthy human individuals. The repertoire was sequenced with immunoSEQ multiplex PCR; TCRdb's copy has only in-frame clones and lacks some. This sample has roughly 650,000 clones, with around 97% found just once. Sequenced: naive CD4+ T cells sorted from blood. Subset noted: CD45RA+ positively selected. The receptors come from a woman aged 25 to 39 in good health.

The chain is built from TRBV29-1 and TRBJ2-1; 8 bases map to TRBD2. Trimming removed 7 bases from V and 8 bases from J; junction bases left unmatched: 7. Germline lookup yields CDR1 SQVTM and CDR2 ANQGSEA. This CDR3 contains 12 residues. Here the CDR3 DNA reads TGCAGCGCTAGGGGACTAGGCTATGAGCAGTTCTTC. Protein sequence: CSARGLGYEQFF.

As concerns this clone: One end of the junction does not line up with germline, which may come from a read error. The chain has TRBV15 and TRBJ1-5; 9 nucleotides match TRBD1. Germline CDR1 and CDR2: LNHNV and YYDKDF (reference sequence). The CDR3 has 14 amino acids. The CDR3 nucleotides are TGTGCCACCAGCCGAGACAGGGGGGGTCAGCCCCAGCATTTT. Its translation: CATSRDRGGQPQHF.

The chain couples TRBV25-1 to TRBJ2-1, with a possible D match to TRBD2 (5 bases). V was cut by 1 base and J by 7 bases, with 17 bases left in between. This CDR3 comprises 16 residues. From germline, CDR1 is MGHDK and CDR2 SYGVNS. Written as DNA, the CDR3 is TGTGCCAGCAGTGAATCTTTTGCTAGCAGACTAAATGAGCAGTTCTTC. Translation gives CASSESFASRLNEQFF.

The J gene is TRBJ2-1, the V gene TRBV19; 15 nucleotides agree with TRBD2. CDR1 and CDR2 (germline): LNHDA, SQIVND (reference sequence). Trimming took 3 bases from V and 0 from J; bases not matched to a gene: 18. This CDR3 is built from 23 residues. CDR3 nucleotide sequence: TGTGCCAGTAGTATTTTTAGATGGGACTTTGGACTAGCGGGAGGGCCCTCCTACAATGAGCAGTTCTTC. This sequence encodes CASSIFRWDFGLAGGPSYNEQFF. Using reference TRBV19 and TRBJ2-1 for the parts outside the CDR3, the full variable domain is DGGITQSPKYLFRKEGQNVTLSCEQNLNHDAMYWYRQDPGQGLRLIYYSQIVNDFQKGDIAEGYSVSREKKESFPLTVTSAQKNPTAFYLCASSIFRWDFGLAGGPSYNEQFFGPGTRLTVL.

This chain connects TRBV20-1 to TRBJ1-2; tentatively, D is TRBD1 (5 bases). This CDR3 comprises 11 residues. V was pared by 7 bases and J by 3 bases, with 9 bases between. Germline V gene sequence: CDR1 DFQATT, CDR2 SNEGSKA (reference sequence). The CDR3 DNA follows: TGCAGTGTGGGGGATGACTATGGCTACACCTTC. Residues: CSVGDDYGYTF.

The chain recombines TRBV16 with TRBJ2-7; TRBD1 matches at 11 bases. V gave up 8 bases and J gave up 4 bases; unmatched junction bases: 7. CDR1 is KGHSY and CDR2 is FQNENV in the germline V gene. This CDR3 region has 14 residues. The DNA of the CDR3 is TGTGCCAGCGCCGGACAGGGGGCCCGATACGAGCAGTACTTC. As protein: CASAGQGARYEQYF.

The chain recombines TRBV18 with TRBJ2-2, with TRBD2 matching over 12 bases. This CDR3 has 16 amino acids. The germline V gene has CDR1 KGHSH and CDR2 LQKENI. V lost 2 bases and J lost 7; bases outside the gene matches: 5. This CDR3 is CASSPMTSGSIGELFF. The DNA for the CDR3 is TGTGCCAGCTCACCAATGACTAGCGGGAGTATCGGGGAGCTGTTTTTT.

The chain combines TRBV6-6 with TRBJ2-7, with TRBD1 as a possible D gene (5 bases). Germline loops: CDR1 MNHNY, CDR2 SVGAGI (reference sequence). The CDR3 loop spans 14 amino acids. The ends were cut back, 7 bases at V and 1 base at J, with 14 bases in the middle. CDR3 sequence (DNA): TGTGCCAGCACTGACATACAGGTATCCTACGAGCAGTACTTC. Its protein product is CASTDIQVSYEQYF.

The rearrangement uses TRBV7-3 and TRBJ2-1, with 10 nucleotides matching TRBD2. The CDR3 is 18 residues long. Germline V gene lookup returns CDR1 SGHTA and CDR2 FQGTGA. V lost 1 base and J lost 2; bases outside the gene matches: 8. For the CDR3, the DNA is TGTGCCAGCAGCTTAAGGGATAGCGGGAGGCGGACCTACAATGAGCAGTTCTTC. This translates into CASSLRDSGRRTYNEQFF. The full variable domain, rest sourced from reference TRBV7-3 and TRBJ2-1, is GAGVSQTPSNKVTEKGKYVELRCDPISGHTALYWYRQSLGQGPEFLIYFQGTGAADDSGLPNDRFFAVRPEGSVSTLKIQRTERGDSAVYLCASSLRDSGRRTYNEQFFGPGTRLTVL.

The chain carries TRBV19 and TRBJ2-7, with 9 bases lining up with TRBD2. This CDR3 has 16 residues. From germline, CDR1 is LNHDA and CDR2 SQIVND (reference sequence). V shed 6 bases and J 4 bases; nucleotides not matched to a gene: 13. CDR3 region: CASSRVVAGDRYEQYF. The DNA of the CDR3 is TGTGCCAGTAGCCGAGTGGTAGCGGGAGATCGGTACGAGCAGTACTTC.

The chain combines TRBV7-2 with TRBJ1-1; D gene unclear. This CDR3 is built from 15 residues. Germline V CDR1 and CDR2: SGHTA, FQGNSA. V was pared by 1 base and J by 1 base, with 10 bases between. CDR3 nucleotides: TGTGCCAGCAGCTTAGTAGGACCAAAGAACACTGAAGCTTTCTTT. Residues: CASSLVGPKNTEAFF.

V is TRBV11-3 and J is TRBJ1-5; D is ambiguous. Germline V gene data show CDR1 as SGHNT and CDR2 as YENEEA. CDR3 length: 13 residues. Trimming removed 5 bases from V and 2 bases from J, with 7 bases in between. The CDR3, as DNA: TGTGCCAGCAGCGATACAGGCAATCAGCCCCAGCATTTT. It encodes CASSDTGNQPQHF.

The chain carries TRBV7-9 and TRBJ2-1; D is undetermined. The CDR3 has 15 amino acids. The V gene's germline CDR1 is SEHNR and CDR2 FQNEAQ (reference sequence). V shed 5 bases and J shed 10 bases, with 21 bases lying between them. The CDR3 nucleotides read TGTGCCAGCAGCCGCGTGGACCGTCAATCAAAGGAGCAGTTCTTC. It yields the protein CASSRVDRQSKEQFF.

A note on this clone: Other DNA sequences of this sample code for an identical CDR3. The chain combines TRBV5-1 with TRBJ1-1; no reliable D call. Looked up from germline, CDR1 is SGHRS and CDR2 is YFSETQ. The CDR3 loop spans 13 amino acids. Trimming stripped 2 bases from V and 5 bases from J, with 10 bases between. The chain's CDR3 is CASSFTEGTEAFF. The CDR3 DNA reads TGCGCCAGCAGCTTTACTGAAGGGACTGAAGCTTTCTTT.

This chain links TRBV7-7 with TRBJ2-5; TRBD1 might be the D (6 bases). There are 11 residues in the CDR3. Trimming removed 5 bases from V and 13 bases from J, with 14 bases in between. Germline V gene data show CDR1 as SSHAT and CDR2 as FNYEAQ (reference sequence). CDR3 coding DNA: TGTGCCAGCAGCCCGGGACAATCGGCGTACTTC. This gives the protein CASSPGQSAYF.

V and J are TRBV27 and TRBJ2-5; a weak D match, TRBD1 (6 bases). V gave up 5 bases and J gave up 5 bases, with 12 bases separating them. The CDR3 length is 13 residues. The germline CDR1 and CDR2 sequences are MNHEY and SMNVEV (reference sequence). CDR3 DNA sequence: TGTGCCAGCAGTCCAGCGAGGGGGGAGACCCAGTACTTC. It encodes CASSPARGETQYF.

The chain combines TRBV28 with TRBJ1-2; D is ambiguous. The CDR3 is 14 amino acids. From germline, CDR1 is MDHEN and CDR2 SYDVKM. Trimming pared 2 bases from V and 4 bases from J, leaving 11 bases between. In nucleotides, the CDR3 is TGTGCCAGCAGTTTACGACGGGTTAGCTATGGCTACACCTTC. It specifies CASSLRRVSYGYTF.

The chain employs TRBV2 and TRBJ1-1, with D possibly TRBD1 on 6 matching bases. CDR3 length: 15 residues. CDR1 SNHLY and CDR2 FYNNEI come from the germline V gene. V lost 4 bases, J lost 2 bases, and 14 bases lay in between. The CDR3 bases are TGTGCCAGCAGTGCTTTGACGACAGGAAACACTGAAGCTTTCTTT. This encodes CASSALTTGNTEAFF. The whole variable domain, remainder taken from reference TRBV2 and TRBJ1-1, is EPEVTQTPSHQVTQMGQEVILRCVPISNHLYFYWYRQILGQKVEFLVSFYNNEISEKSEIFDDQFSVERPDGSNFTLKIRSTKLEDSAMYFCASSALTTGNTEAFFGQGTRLTVV.

On this clone: This specimen includes other DNA sequences encoding the same CDR3. This chain uses TRBV18 with TRBJ1-4; D ambiguous. V was cut by 2 bases and J by 5 bases, with 6 bases left in between. The CDR3 is 13 residues long. From germline, CDR1 is KGHSH and CDR2 LQKENI. The CDR3 sequence is CASSPGSNEKLFF. In nucleotides, the CDR3 is TGTGCCAGCTCACCAGGGTCGAATGAAAAACTGTTTTTT.

The gene calls are TRBV10-1 and TRBJ2-3, with 11 bases aligning to TRBD2. J gave up 3 bases and V 4 bases, and 3 bases lay outside the gene matches. Germline assignment: CDR1 WNHNN and CDR2 SYGVQD (reference sequence). The CDR3 has 15 residues. The CDR3 DNA sequence: TGCGCCAGCAGTGTAGCGGGAGGGCCAACAGATACGCAGTATTTT. This encodes CASSVAGGPTDTQYF.

The V call is TRBV9, the J call TRBJ2-1, with 7 nucleotides matching TRBD2. Trimming took 0 bases from V and 8 from J; bases not matched to a gene: 8. The CDR3 covers 15 residues. Germline CDR1 is SGDLS and CDR2 is YYNGEE. In DNA form, the CDR3 reads TGTGCCAGCAGCGTAGGGGCGCGGGAGAGGGATGAGCAGTTCTTC. Translation gives CASSVGARERDEQFF. Full variable domain (missing parts from reference TRBV9 and TRBJ2-1): DSGVTQTPKHLITATGQRVTLRCSPRSGDLSVYWYQQSLDQGLQFLIQYYNGEERAKGNILERFSAQQFPDLHSELNLSSLELGDSALYFCASSVGARERDEQFFGPGTRLTVL.

The rearrangement uses TRBV20-1 and TRBJ1-2; D uncertain. V lost 2 bases to trimming and J lost 6 bases, with 4 bases between them. CDR1 DFQATT and CDR2 SNEGSKA come from the germline V gene (reference sequence). CDR3 length equals 10 residues. The CDR3 spells CSARSDGYTF. CDR3 DNA: TGCAGTGCTAGATCGGATGGCTACACCTTC.

V usage is TRBV6-5 and J usage is TRBJ2-5; TRBD1 matches at 8 bases. Trimming removed 4 bases from V and 5 bases from J; junction bases left unmatched: 9. The CDR3 covers 15 residues. Germline CDR1 MNHEY, CDR2 SVGAGI. This CDR3 reads CASSWGDRPEETQYF. CDR3 sequence (DNA): TGTGCCAGCAGTTGGGGGGACAGGCCTGAGGAGACCCAGTACTTC.

The chain links TRBV7-9 to TRBJ2-1, with D unresolved. The CDR3 is 14 amino acids. Germline V lookup: CDR1 SEHNR, CDR2 FQNEAQ (reference sequence). The germline V and J ends were trimmed by 2 bases and 4 bases, with 9 bases remaining between them. In DNA, the CDR3 is TGTGCCAGCAGCTTAAGTTTGCTATACAATGAGCAGTTCTTC. As protein: CASSLSLLYNEQFF.

This chain connects TRBV6-1 to TRBJ1-2; D remains unclear. The CDR3 contains 17 residues. Per the germline V gene, CDR1 is MNHNS and CDR2 is SASEGT. Trimming removed 0 bases at V and 1 base at J, with 15 bases between. CDR3 DNA: TGTGCCAGCAGTGAAGCGTTGGGTCGGCGCCTTAACTATGGCTACACCTTC. This encodes CASSEALGRRLNYGYTF.

V gene TRBV6-4 combines with J gene TRBJ1-5; possible D gene TRBD1, 6 bases. The V end was cut by 6 bases, the J end by 1 base, with 13 bases between. In germline, CDR1 is MRHNA, CDR2 SNTAGT. This CDR3 has 15 amino acids. In nucleotides, the CDR3 is TGTGCCAGCAGCAGGGGATCGGGGAGCAATCAGCCCCAGCATTTT. Translating gives CASSRGSGSNQPQHF.

The chain employs TRBV7-7 and TRBJ1-4, with 8 bases matching TRBD1. CDR1 and CDR2 from the germline V gene are SSHAT and FNYEAQ (reference sequence). The CDR3 totals 14 residues. V trimming: 5 bases; J trimming: 8 bases; junction bases outside the gene matches: 7. The CDR3 is CASSPGGKSEKLFF. The CDR3 region has the DNA TGTGCCAGCAGCCCAGGGGGCAAGAGCGAAAAACTGTTTTTT.

The chain carries TRBV18 and TRBJ2-3; D remains unclear. Germline V lookup: CDR1 KGHSH, CDR2 LQKENI. This CDR3 region has 15 residues. V lost 2 bases and J lost 0, with 9 bases in between. The CDR3 here is CASSPFTSSTDTQYF. As DNA, the CDR3 is TGTGCCAGCTCACCATTCACGAGTAGCACAGATACGCAGTATTTT.

V gene TRBV7-6 combines with J gene TRBJ1-4, with D unresolved. Deletions cut 2 bases from V and 11 bases from J, with 12 bases between. The CDR3 is made up of 13 amino acids. Per germline, CDR1 SGHVS and CDR2 FNYEAQ. The CDR3 sequence: CASSLSNDRKLFF. CDR3 bases: TGTGCCAGCAGCTTATCAAACGATAGGAAACTGTTTTTT.

This sequence joins TRBV28 and TRBJ1-5; D is unresolved. The germline V and J ends were trimmed by 10 bases and 5 bases, with 12 bases remaining between them. Germline-derived CDR1 and CDR2 are MDHEN and SYDVKM. This CDR3 contains 12 residues. The DNA of the CDR3 is TGTGCCACGGGTACGGTCTATCAGCCCCAGCATTTT. Its translation: CATGTVYQPQHF.

CDR3 in DNA: TGCGCCAGCAGCCGACTAGCGGAAAACTACAATGAGCAGTTCTTC. It is translated as CASSRLAENYNEQFF. The chain is built from TRBV5-1 and TRBJ2-1; 9 bases map to TRBD2. The trim removed 4 bases at V and 3 bases at J, leaving 5 bases unmatched. Germline CDR1 reads SGHRS; CDR2 reads YFSETQ. This CDR3 spans 15 amino acids.

J is TRBJ2-3 and V is TRBV2, with D perhaps TRBD2 (5 bases). V dropped 6 bases and J dropped 6 bases, with 13 bases sitting between them. The germline V gene has CDR1 SNHLY and CDR2 FYNNEI. This CDR3 contains 13 residues. The chain's CDR3 is CASSETRVDTQYF. The CDR3, as DNA: TGTGCCAGCAGCGAAACTAGGGTTGATACGCAGTATTTT. Drawing the rest from reference TRBV2 and TRBJ2-3, the complete variable domain is EPEVTQTPSHQVTQMGQEVILRCVPISNHLYFYWYRQILGQKVEFLVSFYNNEISEKSEIFDDQFSVERPDGSNFTLKIRSTKLEDSAMYFCASSETRVDTQYFGPGTRLTVL.